The 15 T cell receptor beta chains reported below all come from one sample, sequenced in a study of T cells in women clearing cervical HPV infection. TCRdb keeps only in-frame clones here, not all; method: immunoSEQ multiplex PCR. This sample's table has tens of thousands of clones. The sequenced sample consisted of blood buffy coat. Receptors originate from a woman between 18 and 70 years old with a cervical HPV16 infection that either progressed to CIN3+ or cleared (not recorded which).

In the case of this clone: The read terminates 3 residues before the CDR3 end, so the remaining end is supplied by the germline J gene. This chain uses TRBV12-3 or TRBV12-4 with TRBJ2-5; possibly TRBD2 for D (5 bases). The CDR3 has 12 amino acids. The V and J ends lost 5 bases and 7 bases respectively, with 11 bases between them. The part of the CDR3 DNA that was read is TGTGCCAGCAGTGATTCGGGGTGGACC. Protein product: CASSDSGWT. The whole CDR3 reads CASSDSGWTQYF.

As to this clone: The CDR3 end is not reached by the read, which stops 3 residues before it; the germline J gene fills it in. The chain links TRBV7-6 to TRBJ2-1, with TRBD1 matching 7 bases. Germline loops: CDR1 SGHVS, CDR2 FNYEAQ. The CDR3 loop spans 15 amino acids. The V and J ends lost 5 bases and 5 bases, in that order; junction bases with no gene match: 9. The CDR3 reads CASSPTDRANNEQFF. The sequenced CDR3 bases are TGTGCCAGCAGCCCTACCGACAGGGCTAACAATGAG.

The CDR3 is CAWNFLDRLDNSPLHF. CDR3 bases read: TGTGCCTGGAATTTCCTAGACAGATTAGATAATTCACCC. The J gene is TRBJ1-6, the V gene TRBV30; D perhaps matches TRBD1 (5 bases). The read ends 3 residues early relative to the CDR3; the germline J gene fills the gap. This CDR3 spans 16 amino acids. V lost 4 bases and J 5 bases, leaving 18 bases between the germline ends. The germline V gene encodes CDR1 GTSNPN and CDR2 SVGIG (reference sequence).

The sequenced part of the CDR3 DNA is TGCGCCAGCAGCTTGGCAATTTCGGGGGGGAGTGGC. Translating gives CASSLAISGGSG. Given in full, the CDR3 is CASSLAISGGSGYTF. This sequence joins TRBV5-1 and TRBJ1-2, with TRBD1 as a possible D gene (5 bases). The read ends 3 residues early relative to the CDR3; the germline J gene fills the gap. This CDR3 has 15 residues. V lost 0 bases to trimming and J lost 7 bases, with 16 bases between them. Germline CDR1 SGHRS, CDR2 YFSETQ.

A remark on this clone: The CDR3 end is not reached by the read, which stops 3 residues before it; the germline J gene fills it in. The V gene is TRBV5-1, the J gene TRBJ2-1, with 11 nucleotides matching TRBD1. Germline V lookup: CDR1 SGHRS, CDR2 YFSETQ. The CDR3 covers 15 residues. V was clipped by 4 bases and J by 9 bases; unmatched bases: 9. CDR3 sequence: CASSRGQGVSVEQFF. The DNA read from the CDR3 is TGCGCCAGCAGCAGGGGACAGGGGGTTTCTGTTGAG.

Turning to this clone: The read terminates 3 residues ahead of where the CDR3 ends, so the germline J gene completes it. The V and J genes are TRBV11-3 and TRBJ2-2, with D possibly being TRBD2 (6 bases). The V gene lost 5 bases and the J gene lost 3 bases, with 10 bases spanning the gap. Germline CDR1 is SGHNT and CDR2 is YENEEA. This CDR3 has 14 amino acids. The CDR3 is CASSARGHTGELFF. Incomplete CDR3 DNA: TGTGCCAGCAGCGCGCGGGGACACACCGGGGAG.

To note about this clone: The read comes to an end 3 residues before the CDR3 does, leaving the germline J gene to fill in the end. The chain uses TRBV5-6 and TRBJ1-1, with 8 nucleotides matching TRBD1. CDR3 length equals 12 residues. Germline CDR1 SGHDT, CDR2 YYEEEE. The CDR3 protein is CASRGQAHGAFF. The sequenced CDR3 bases are TGTGCCAGCAGGGGACAGGCCCATGGA.

About this clone: The CDR3 is cut off 3 residues early in the read; its end comes from the germline J gene. This chain uses TRBV28 with TRBJ2-5, with D tentatively TRBD2 (6 bases). The germline CDR1 and CDR2 sequences are MDHEN and SYDVKM. V lost 5 bases and J lost 1, with 8 bases in between. There are 13 residues in the CDR3. CDR3 protein: CASSNGGQETQYF. The part of the CDR3 DNA that was read is TGTGCCAGCAGTAACGGGGGCCAAGAGACC.

On this clone itself: The sequenced fragment ends 3 residues before the CDR3 boundary, so the rest is inferred from the germline J gene. The chain employs TRBV20-1 and TRBJ2-3, with D maybe TRBD2 (6 bases). CDR1 and CDR2 (germline): DFQATT, SNEGSKA (reference sequence). The CDR3 has 16 amino acids. The ends were cut back, 0 bases at V and 2 bases at J, with 15 bases in the middle. The CDR3 loop is CSARDGGNRLTDTQYF. The part of the CDR3 DNA that was read is TGCAGTGCTAGAGATGGGGGGAACAGACTCACAGATACG.

As concerns this clone: The read ends 3 residues shy of where the CDR3 ends; the end is completed using the germline J gene. The rearrangement uses TRBV28 and TRBJ2-2; D is unresolved. The V gene's germline CDR1 is MDHEN and CDR2 SYDVKM. This CDR3 has 12 residues. Trimming left V 1 base short and J 7 bases short, with 4 bases between. The chain's CDR3 is CASSLSVGELFF. CDR3 DNA, as far as it was read: TGTGCCAGCAGTTTATCTGTCGGGGAG.

In the case of this clone: The CDR3 end falls 3 residues outside the read, so it is completed with the germline J gene. The rearrangement uses TRBV5-1 and TRBJ2-2, with 11 bases identical to TRBD2. CDR1 is SGHRS, CDR2 YFSETQ, per germline. The CDR3 is 16 amino acids. V shed 3 bases and J 3 bases; nucleotides not matched to a gene: 4. The CDR3 is CASSSGLAEHTGELFF. The covered CDR3 bases are TGCGCCAGCAGCTCGGGACTAGCGGAACACACCGGGGAG.

Note on this clone: Coverage ceases 3 residues before the CDR3 finishes, and the germline J gene fills in the end. The chain carries TRBV5-4 and TRBJ2-5, with D unclear. The V gene lost 0 bases and the J gene lost 5 bases, with 11 bases spanning the gap. This CDR3 is built from 14 residues. CDR1 is SGHNT, CDR2 YYREEE, per germline (reference sequence). CDR3 protein: CASSLERASETQYF. The sequenced CDR3 bases are TGTGCCAGCAGCTTGGAAAGGGCCTCGGAGACC.

Of note for this clone: From the germline J gene comes the end of the CDR3, since the read stops 3 residues before it. The chain joins TRBV4-1 to TRBJ2-7, with 10 bases identical to TRBD1. The V and J ends lost 3 bases and 1 base, in that order; junction bases with no gene match: 3. Germline values: CDR1 MGHRA, CDR2 YSYEKL. CDR3 length equals 15 residues. CDR3 loop: CASSHPGQGSYEQYF. The CDR3 DNA, read in part, is TGCGCCAGCAGCCACCCGGGACAGGGGTCCTACGAG.

Regarding this clone: Read sequence stops 3 residues before the CDR3 end, and the germline J gene provides the missing end. This chain connects TRBV10-3 to TRBJ1-6; TRBD1 might be the D (6 bases). Germline lookup yields CDR1 ENHRY and CDR2 SYGVKD. V lost 3 bases and J 7 bases, leaving 13 bases between the germline ends. This CDR3 region has 15 residues. The chain's CDR3 is CAISEGNRVNSPLHF. Incomplete CDR3 DNA: TGTGCCATCAGTGAAGGGAACAGGGTAAATTCACCC.

With regard to this clone: The read halts 3 residues ahead of the CDR3 end, with the missing end drawn from the germline J gene. The chain couples TRBV7-8 to TRBJ1-4; the match to TRBD1 covers 9 bases. CDR3 length: 15 residues. Looked up from germline, CDR1 is SGHVS and CDR2 is FQNEAQ. The CDR3 sequence is CASSLAGTGSSPLFF. CDR3 DNA, as far as it was read: TGTGCCAGCAGCTTAGCAGGGACAGGGAGTTCACCA.